This T cell receptor beta chain was sequenced for a study of cytomegalovirus exposure and HLA in healthy donors. A multiplex PCR was run with 60 Vbeta primers and 13 Jbeta primers. Assay used: immunoSEQ multiplex PCR; TCRdb lists only in-frame clones, some missing. The sample has 150,000 to 200,000 clones; about 80% are singletons. Trimming stripped 6 bases from V and 7 bases from J, with 15 bases between. CDR1 and CDR2 from the germline V gene are MNHEY and SMNVEV (reference sequence). The CDR3 is 14 amino acids. V gene TRBV27 combines with J gene TRBJ1-4, with TRBD1 as a possible D gene (5 bases). Sequencing used PBMCs. The clonotype comes from a man between 25 and 39 years old in good health and CMV-seronegative. CDR3 DNA sequence: TGTGCCAGCAGCCGATGGGGGGGTGGTGAAAAACTGTTTTTT. As protein: CASSRWGGGEKLFF.